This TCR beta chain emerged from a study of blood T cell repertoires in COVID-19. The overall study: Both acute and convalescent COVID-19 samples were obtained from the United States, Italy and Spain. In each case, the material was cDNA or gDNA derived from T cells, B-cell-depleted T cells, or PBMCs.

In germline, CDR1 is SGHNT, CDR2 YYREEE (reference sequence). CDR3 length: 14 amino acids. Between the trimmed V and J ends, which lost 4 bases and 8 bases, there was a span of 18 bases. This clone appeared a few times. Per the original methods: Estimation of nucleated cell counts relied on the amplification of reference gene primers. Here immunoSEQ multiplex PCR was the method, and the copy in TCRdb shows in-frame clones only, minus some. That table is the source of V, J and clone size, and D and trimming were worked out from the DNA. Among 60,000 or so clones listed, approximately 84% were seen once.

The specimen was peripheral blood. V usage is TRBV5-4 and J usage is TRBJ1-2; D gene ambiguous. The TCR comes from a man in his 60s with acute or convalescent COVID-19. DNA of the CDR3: TGTGCCAGCAGCCCCCAGAGCGTGGATTACGGCTACACCTTC. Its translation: CASSPQSVDYGYTF.